This T cell receptor beta chain was sequenced during a study of blood T cell repertoires in COVID-19. Study details: Both acute and convalescent COVID-19 samples were obtained from the United States, Italy and Spain. Sources were T cells, B-cell-depleted T cells, or PBMCs; the material itself was cDNA or gDNA.

In the authors' workflow: From reference gene primer amplification, estimates of nucleated cell counts were derived. This table comes from immunoSEQ multiplex PCR, and its TCRdb copy is limited to in-frame clones, with some not included. V, J and clone size reflect that table, while D and trimming were determined from the DNA. Of under 150,000 clones in the sample, less than 85% were seen once. The CDR3 is 18 residues long. CDR1 is LNHDA and CDR2 is SQIVND in the germline V gene (reference sequence). V dropped 4 bases and J dropped 2; count of bases not matched to a gene: 4. This clone was recorded once.

The clonotype was recovered from a human donor in a cohort sampled during active COVID-19. Sequenced: peripheral blood. The chain recombines TRBV19 with TRBJ2-6, with TRBD2 identical over 14 bases. CDR3 region: CASSRTSGGPTGANVLTF. The CDR3 DNA is TGTGCCAGTAGTAGGACTAGCGGGGGGCCCACTGGGGCCAACGTCCTGACTTTC.